This TCR beta chain was retrieved from a study of blood T cell repertoires in COVID-19 (dated by TCRdb to about 2020). Some background on the complete study: The collaborator samples originated in the United States, Italy and Spain and spanned the acute and convalescent phases of COVID-19. The material from the prospective study consisted of cDNA or gDNA derived from T cells, B-cell-depleted T cells, or PBMCs. The dataset comprised deeply sampled blood TCRbeta repertoires from subjects exposed to, actively infected with, or recovered from COVID-19. The repertoires were released in a freely available public database meant as a resource for research on the immune response to SARS-CoV-2. The samples were drawn from two sources: the first 160 participants of the ongoing ImmuneRACE study, and 1,200 or so subjects contributed by 6 global collaborators. Sample metadata almost always included a de-identified subject ID, COVID-19 status, age in years and sex. Where available, HLA class I and class II types were obtained from metadata supplied by the sample provider rather than from assay-based typing.

The immunoSEQ Assay, a bias-controlled multiplex PCR, was used to amplify TCRbeta CDR3 regions from genomic DNA. As for the original processing: The number of nucleated cells in each sample was estimated by amplification of reference gene primers within the assay. To quantify the absolute abundance of each unique TCRbeta CDR3 rearrangement, sequence reads were collapsed and filtered. Productive Simpson clonality was computed per sample as the square root of Simpson's diversity index over productive rearrangements. As stored in TCRdb, this immuneACCESS dataset retains in-frame rearrangements with V and J assigned. A fraction of the clones does not appear; measured against another copy, unresolved V genes explain less than half of the discrepancy, and the remainder lacks a known reason. D and trimming come from the DNA, and the V and J calls and clone size come from that table. For this sample there are over 150,000 clones; approximately 88% appear just once. Of the sample, 5.5% to 8% is held by the ten largest clones.

What the work shows at the level of the full study, not this receptor alone: The quantity of clinical and demographic metadata differed by source and by participant and was supplied without curation.

In its sample, this clone was seen a few times. What antigen it recognizes has not been identified. Within one base of it there is no much larger clone, and no base qualities were kept. One collaborating source in Seattle enrolled patients while the patients were actively infected and followed the patients over time throughout the course of disease. Each collaborating institution followed its own protocols to collect whole blood in K2EDTA tubes. For TCRbeta analysis, collaborator samples were shipped as frozen whole blood, as isolated PBMCs, or as DNA extracted from either sample type. Taken from cysteine to phenylalanine, the CDR3 has 14 residues. The CDR3 DNA has 42 bases and is translated from base 1. For this chain, trimming is 5 bases at the V end and 4 bases at the J end, and the number of junction bases without a gene match is 7. According to the germline V gene (reference sequence), CDR1 reads LNHDA and CDR2 reads SQIVND.

The source of this sequence is a woman in her forties with COVID-19, enrolled during active disease. The chain couples TRBV19 to TRBJ1-1; 7 bases in the junction line up with TRBD1. The sample consisted of peripheral blood. The CDR3 has the sequence CASSLQGMSTEAFF. The bases are TGTGCCAGTAGTCTACAGGGGATGAGCACTGAAGCTTTCTTT.